This T cell receptor beta chain was recorded in a study of T cells in Graves' hyperthyroidism and ophthalmopathy. From RNA transcripts, TCR beta CDR3 regions were amplified. During a first-round RT-PCR of the TCR CDR3, the HTBI primer set was used. TCRdb reprocessed the multiplex PCR reads with MiXCR, giving one entry per CDR3 protein. The data contain under 400,000 distinct CDR3 sequences, around 25% of them singletons. The CDR3 has 18 amino acids. V dropped 6 bases and J dropped 7; count of bases not matched to a gene: 23. Germline V lookup: CDR1 KGHSH, CDR2 LQKENI. This clonotype was seen just once.

The chain carries TRBV18 and TRBJ2-7, with TRBD1 matching over 8 bases. Sequencing was carried out using blood. The clonotype was recovered from a man aged 50-59 years with Graves' hyperthyroidism. The CDR3 DNA follows: TGTGCCAGCTCCGCACCGATTATACCGGGACAGGTGACTAGGGAGCAGTACTTC. Translated: CASSAPIIPGQVTREQYF.